The clone carrying this T cell receptor (beta chain) was detected once. With V trimmed by 7 bases and J by 3 bases, 15 bases remained unmatched. From germline, CDR1 is GTSNPN and CDR2 SVGIG (reference sequence). This CDR3 is built from 16 residues. Assay: immunoSEQ multiplex PCR; the TCRdb copy retains only in-frame clones and omits some. In the table there are approximately 50,000 clones, more than 90% of which are singletons. The record originates from a study of blood T cell repertoires in COVID-19. Study information: From T cells, B-cell-depleted T cells, or PBMCs came the material, which was cDNA or gDNA.

Sequencing was done on a sample of peripheral blood. The chain is built from TRBV30 and TRBJ2-7; 10 bases are shared with TRBD2. The receptor was isolated from a human donor in a cohort sampled during active COVID-19. The DNA for the CDR3 is TGTGCCTCCTCCGAGCGGGAGGGACCACAGCGCTACGAGCAGTACTTC. This codes for CASSEREGPQRYEQYF.